These 8 T cell receptor beta chains were all obtained from the same sample, sequenced in a study of control samples from healthy donors and cancer patients. Sequencing was performed with immunoSEQ multiplex PCR; in TCRdb, only in-frame clones are kept and a portion is missing. The top ten clones hold about 1.4% of a sample with around 190,000 clones, approximately 92% of them seen once. The sequenced sample was blood. The receptors stem from a man aged 25 to 40 in good health.

The chain joins TRBV2 to TRBJ2-5; 9 bases map to TRBD1. Trimming at V came to 2 bases and at J to 5 bases, leaving 6 bases not matched to a gene. The length of the CDR3 is 15 residues. Germline loops: CDR1 SNHLY, CDR2 FYNNEI. The CDR3: CASSERTGDWETQYF. CDR3 DNA sequence: TGTGCCAGCAGTGAACGGACAGGGGATTGGGAGACCCAGTACTTC. Full variable domain (rest looked up from reference TRBV2 and TRBJ2-5): EPEVTQTPSHQVTQMGQEVILRCVPISNHLYFYWYRQILGQKVEFLVSFYNNEISEKSEIFDDQFSVERPDGSNFTLKIRSTKLEDSAMYFCASSERTGDWETQYFGPGTRLLVL.

The chain carries TRBV5-1 and TRBJ2-7, with TRBD2 as a possible D gene (6 bases). This CDR3 region has 15 residues. Germline V gives CDR1 SGHRS, CDR2 YFSETQ. The V and J ends lost 4 bases and 0 bases respectively, with 14 bases between them. The chain's CDR3 is CASSLGGGSSYEQYF. For the CDR3, the DNA is TGCGCCAGCAGCCTCGGTGGGGGGTCCTCCTACGAGCAGTACTTC.

This chain connects TRBV25-1 to TRBJ2-1; TRBD2 aligns across 10 bases. The CDR3 extends over 15 amino acids. After removal of 2 bases from V and 4 bases from J, the junction contained 2 bases not matched to a gene. Germline CDR1 MGHDK, CDR2 SYGVNS. CDR3 loop: CASSEGLAEYNEQFF. CDR3 coding DNA: TGTGCCAGCAGTGAAGGACTAGCGGAATACAATGAGCAGTTCTTC.

Concerning this clone: Distinct nucleotide sequences in the sample also encode this CDR3. The chain carries TRBV5-1 and TRBJ2-3; 7 positions agree with TRBD1. Looked up from germline, CDR1 is SGHRS and CDR2 is YFSETQ. Germline trimming cut 0 bases from V and 2 bases from J; bases unmatched to any gene: 3. The CDR3 loop spans 15 amino acids. The CDR3 DNA reads as TGCGCCAGCAGCTTGGGACAGGGCTCCACAGATACGCAGTATTTT. The encoded protein is CASSLGQGSTDTQYF.

J is TRBJ1-2 and V is TRBV10-3; D unclear. The germline CDR1 and CDR2 sequences are ENHRY and SYGVKD. V lost 0 bases, J lost 1 base, and 9 bases lay in between. The CDR3 covers 15 residues. The CDR3 bases are TGTGCCATCAGTGAGTCCCAGACGGGTAACTATGGCTACACCTTC. As protein: CAISESQTGNYGYTF.

The chain recombines TRBV1 with TRBJ2-2. TRBV1 is a known pseudogene. This CDR3 contains 16 residues. The CDR3 reads CTSSQENRKNTGELFF. DNA of the CDR3: TGCACCAGCAGCCAAGAAAATAGGAAGAACACCGGGGAGCTGTTTTTT.

The chain recombines TRBV6-5 with TRBJ1-2; TRBD1 aligns across 9 bases. Germline V gene lookup returns CDR1 MNHEY and CDR2 SVGAGI. V trimming: 6 bases; J trimming: 4 bases; junction bases outside the gene matches: 6. The CDR3 totals 14 residues. This chain's CDR3 is CASSQRDRVYGYTF. The CDR3 DNA reads TGTGCCAGCAGCCAACGGGACAGGGTCTATGGCTACACCTTC.

This chain links TRBV19 with TRBJ2-1, with D unresolved. The CDR3 is 13 amino acids. CDR1 and CDR2 (germline): LNHDA, SQIVND (reference sequence). Trimming stripped 1 base from V and 7 bases from J, with 8 bases between. CDR3 nucleotide sequence: TGTGCCAGTAGTATAGGTTCGAGAAATGAGCAGTTCTTC. Its translation: CASSIGSRNEQFF.